Listed here is a single T cell receptor beta chain. The antigen is not known. Measured with immunoSEQ multiplex PCR; TCRdb has only the in-frame clones, and not every one. The table records 4,500 to 5,000 clones, about 65% of them present only once. The germline gives CDR1 MNHNY, CDR2 SVGAGI (reference sequence). V gave up 2 bases and J gave up 6 bases, with 11 bases separating them. This CDR3 has 14 residues. This sample was taken from a study of CD4+ T cells in melanoma. Study findings and constraints: A reported correlation linked neoantigen-specific CD4+ T cells to CD8+, macrophage and B cell function. Reportedly, melanoma neoantigen-specific CD4+ T cells showed varied differentiation states.

The origin of this receptor is a human donor with melanoma. Material: cells from a culture (not recorded whether cultured in vitro). The rearrangement links TRBV6-6 to TRBJ1-5, with TRBD1 as a possible D gene (6 bases). This CDR3 reads CASSYGQGIQPQHF. The CDR3 region has the DNA TGTGCCAGCAGTTACGGGCAGGGGATTCAGCCCCAGCATTTT.